The 7 T cell receptor beta chains below all came from one sample that was sequenced in a study of T cell changes during pregnancy in multiple sclerosis. Produced via immunoSEQ multiplex PCR; TCRdb's table is partial and in-frame only. The sample lists about 45,000 clones; roughly 90% were seen once. Sequenced here: peripheral blood, sampled in the first trimester of pregnancy. The receptors stem from a female donor with multiple sclerosis, enrolled in a pregnancy study.

This clone was seen a handful of times. The rearrangement uses TRBV21-1 and TRBJ1-4. TRBV21-1 is designated a pseudogene. The CDR3 sequence is 15 residues long. CDR3 protein: CASSKRGRANEKLFF. The DNA for the CDR3 is TGTGCCAGCAGCAAGCGGGGGAGGGCTAATGAAAAACTGTTTTTT.

This sequence joins TRBV4-2 and TRBJ2-3; D ambiguous. Germline loops: CDR1 LGHNA, CDR2 YNFKEQ. The CDR3 is 14 amino acids. Trimming stripped 1 base from V and 1 base from J, with 6 bases between. CDR3 in DNA: TGTGCCAGCAGCCAAGCAGTTGGCACAGATACGCAGTATTTT. As protein: CASSQAVGTDTQYF.

The chain recombines TRBV27 with TRBJ1-1, with 11 bases aligning to TRBD1. Germline V CDR1 and CDR2: MNHEY, SMNVEV (reference sequence). The CDR3 loop spans 17 amino acids. Losses at the gene ends were 5 bases for V and 3 bases for J; bases not matched to a gene: 11. CDR3 amino acids: CASSTGAGTGGDTEAFF. CDR3 DNA: TGTGCCAGCAGTACTGGGGCCGGGACAGGGGGGGACACTGAAGCTTTCTTT.

The V gene is TRBV30, the J gene TRBJ2-1, with TRBD2 matching 10 bases. Germline V gene sequence: CDR1 GTSNPN, CDR2 SVGIG (reference sequence). V was clipped by 5 bases and J by 5 bases; unmatched bases: 3. CDR3 length: 13 residues. This chain's CDR3 is CAWGLAANNEQFF. In nucleotides, the CDR3 is TGTGCCTGGGGACTAGCGGCCAACAATGAGCAGTTCTTC.

This chain uses TRBV30 with TRBJ2-1; 9 nucleotides match TRBD2. This CDR3 contains 13 residues. The V and J ends lost 1 base and 10 bases, in that order; junction bases with no gene match: 5. Germline lookup yields CDR1 GTSNPN and CDR2 SVGIG (reference sequence). The CDR3 bases are TGTGCCTGGAGTGGAATAGCGGGGGACGAGCAGTTCTTC. Its protein is CAWSGIAGDEQFF.

The chain has TRBV4-3 and TRBJ2-1; possibly TRBD1 for D (7 bases). The CDR3 runs 17 residues. Deletions cut 0 bases from V and 7 bases from J, with 19 bases between. Germline values: CDR1 LGHNA, CDR2 YSLEER. This CDR3 is CASSQDRRQGGRNEQFF. Here the CDR3 DNA reads TGCGCCAGCAGCCAAGACAGGCGACAGGGAGGTAGAAATGAGCAGTTCTTC.

V usage is TRBV14 and J usage is TRBJ1-4; perhaps TRBD1 as D (5 bases). The V gene's germline CDR1 is SGHDN and CDR2 FVKESK. This CDR3 comprises 15 residues. The V end was cut by 4 bases, the J end by 8 bases, with 17 bases between. The CDR3 reads CASSPSQGAGEKLFF. The CDR3 nucleotides are TGTGCCAGCAGCCCCTCGCAGGGTGCCGGCGAAAAACTGTTTTTT.